This T cell receptor beta chain was identified in a study of blood T cell repertoires in COVID-19. The authors' processing: Quantification of nucleated cells was approximated via reference gene primer amplification. Using immunoSEQ multiplex PCR, the repertoire was profiled, and TCRdb retains in-frame clones only, with some absent. The V and J calls and clone size are taken from that table; D and trimming were inferred from the DNA. The sample holds hundreds of thousands of clones, more than 75% seen once. Trimming removed 4 bases at V and 4 bases at J, with 8 bases between. The CDR3 totals 12 residues. CDR1 is SGHTA and CDR2 is FQGNSA in the germline V gene.

This clonotype was obtained from a man aged 35-49 years who had recovered from COVID-19. The rearrangement joins TRBV7-2 to TRBJ2-7, with D tentatively TRBD1 (5 bases). Sequencing was done on a sample of PBMCs or T cells enriched from blood (not recorded which). The CDR3 DNA sequence: TGTGCCAGCAGCTCCCAGGGTTACGAGCAGTACTTC. This encodes CASSSQGYEQYF.